The 13 T cell receptor beta chains below all came from one sample that was sequenced in a study of human T cells and chemical hapten exposure. Time point noted: pre-sensitization, week 0. The treatment denotes: therapeutic diphenylcyclopropenone sensitization with weekly scalp DPC. Via MiXCR, TCRdb re-called the RACE reads, giving one row per CDR3 protein. This table has under 200,000 distinct CDR3 sequences, approximately 31% appearing once. Sequences were derived from whole blood, sampled in connection with sensitization to the hapten diphenylcyclopropenone (DPC). These receptors were taken from a woman aged 25 to 45 with alopecia areata. Some clones in this sample may be carry-over from other donors' samples.

The gene calls are TRBV29-1 and TRBJ2-5, with D perhaps TRBD1 or TRBD2 (5 bases each). Germline CDR1 reads SQVTM; CDR2 reads ANQGSEA. The CDR3 runs to 13 residues. Between the trimmed V and J ends, which lost 6 bases and 5 bases, there was a span of 16 bases. CDR3 loop: CSVPGTFSETQYF. The CDR3 DNA sequence: TGCAGCGTCCCCGGGACCTTCTCGGAGACCCAGTACTTC.

This clonotype was picked up a small number of times. The gene calls are TRBV7-2 and TRBJ2-1, with 8 nucleotides matching TRBD2. The CDR3 runs 15 residues. Trimming took 0 bases from V and 4 from J; bases not matched to a gene: 2. Germline V CDR1 and CDR2: SGHTA, FQGNSA. The CDR3 sequence: CASSLASGVYNEQFF. The CDR3 region has the DNA TGTGCCAGCAGCTTAGCTAGCGGGGTTTACAATGAGCAGTTCTTC.

This clonotype turned up a few times. The chain carries TRBV10-1 and TRBJ2-1; 7 nucleotides match TRBD2. CDR1 and CDR2 (germline): WNHNN, SYGVQD (reference sequence). This CDR3 region has 11 residues. V lost 9 bases and J lost 9; bases outside the gene matches: 5. The CDR3 loop reads CASSGGPEQFF. In DNA, the CDR3 is TGCGCCAGTTCGGGAGGCCCTGAGCAGTTCTTC.

The chain has TRBV18 and TRBJ2-3; D not certain. CDR1 KGHSH and CDR2 LQKENI come from the germline V gene. The CDR3 runs 12 residues. The germline V and J ends were trimmed by 5 bases and 0 bases, with 3 bases remaining between them. CDR3 nucleotide sequence: TGTGCCAGCTCAGAGAGCACAGATACGCAGTATTTT. Its translation: CASSESTDTQYF.

This clonotype has only one observation. The rearrangement uses TRBV29-1 and TRBJ2-1; 12 bases line up with TRBD2. Germline lookup yields CDR1 SQVTM and CDR2 ANQGSEA. This CDR3 is 17 amino acids long. After removal of 3 bases from V and 5 bases from J, the junction contained 11 bases not matched to a gene. CDR3 sequence reads: CSVDPTSGRSPNNEQFF. The DNA for the CDR3 is TGCAGCGTTGACCCTACTAGCGGGAGGTCCCCCAACAATGAGCAGTTCTTC.

The chain combines TRBV7-8 with TRBJ1-1; D is unresolved. Germline V gene sequence: CDR1 SGHVS, CDR2 FQNEAQ. Trimming took 5 bases from V and 6 from J, leaving 13 bases between them. CDR3 length equals 13 residues. The CDR3 bases are TGTGCCAGCAGCCCTAGACCCTCCTCTGAAGCTTTCTTT. Encoded protein: CASSPRPSSEAFF.

This chain connects TRBV6-2 or TRBV6-3 to TRBJ2-4; D unclear. The CDR3 totals 14 residues. Germline CDR1 reads MNHEY; CDR2 reads SVGEGT. Trimming took off 6 bases at V and 1 base at J, with 10 bases between the two ends. CDR3 DNA: TGTGCCAGCAGCCGGACGGAGGCCAAAAACATTCAGTACTTC. Residues: CASSRTEAKNIQYF.

This clonotype appeared a few times. This rearrangement joins TRBV20-1 to TRBJ1-5; D unresolved. CDR1 DFQATT and CDR2 SNEGSKA come from the germline V gene (reference sequence). Between the trimmed V and J ends, which lost 5 bases and 5 bases, there was a span of 13 bases. This CDR3 is 13 amino acids long. CDR3 loop: CSARSYVYQPQHF. The CDR3 DNA reads TGCAGTGCTCGTTCCTACGTCTATCAGCCCCAGCATTTT.

This chain connects TRBV24-1 to TRBJ2-1; perhaps TRBD2 as D (6 bases). Trimming took off 9 bases at V and 1 base at J, with 12 bases between the two ends. From germline, CDR1 is KGHDR and CDR2 SFDVKD. The CDR3 length is 14 residues. CDR3 amino acids: CATFLAHSYNEQFF. The DNA of the CDR3 is TGTGCCACCTTCCTAGCGCATTCCTACAATGAGCAGTTCTTC.

There are a few counts of this clonotype. The chain uses TRBV7-2 and TRBJ2-5; TRBD2 aligns across 7 bases. This CDR3 contains 14 residues. The trim removed 1 base at V and 5 bases at J, leaving 4 bases unmatched. Germline-derived CDR1 and CDR2 are SGHTA and FQGNSA. The DNA of the CDR3 is TGTGCCAGCAGCTTAGTTGCGGGGGTGGAGACCCAGTACTTC. It is translated as CASSLVAGVETQYF. Supplemented by reference TRBV7-2 and TRBJ2-5, the full variable domain reads GAGVSQSPSNKVTEKGKDVELRCDPISGHTALYWYRQSLGQGLEFLIYFQGNSAPDKSGLPSDRFSAERTGGSVSTLTIQRTQQEDSAVYLCASSLVAGVETQYFGPGTRLLVL.

This clonotype has just a few counts. Mismatch with germline at one junction end may stem from a read error. The rearrangement joins TRBV18 to TRBJ1-1, with a tentative D call TRBD1 (5 bases). The germline V gene has CDR1 KGHSH and CDR2 LQKENI. This CDR3 has 13 residues. CDR3 sequence: CASSPTVNTEAFF. CDR3 in DNA: TGCGCCAGCAGCCCGACAGTGAACACTGAAGCTTTCTTT. Full variable domain (rest looked up from reference TRBV18 and TRBJ1-1): NAGVMQNPRHLVRRRGQEARLRCSPMKGHSHVYWYRQLPEEGLKFMVYLQKENIIDESGMPKERFSAEFPKEGPSILRIQQVVRGDSAAYFCASSPTVNTEAFFGQGTRLTVV.

V usage is TRBV9 and J usage is TRBJ2-1, with D hard to call. The germline V and J ends were trimmed by 0 bases and 9 bases, with 13 bases remaining between them. The CDR3 spans 14 residues. Per germline, CDR1 SGDLS and CDR2 YYNGEE. The CDR3 sequence: CASSVAQLTGEQFF. Here the CDR3 DNA reads TGTGCCAGCAGCGTAGCGCAGCTCACCGGTGAGCAGTTCTTC.

This rearrangement joins TRBV6-1 to TRBJ2-7, with 9 bases matching TRBD2. V dropped 4 bases and J dropped 2; count of bases not matched to a gene: 0. The CDR3 totals 13 residues. Germline V gene lookup returns CDR1 MNHNS and CDR2 SASEGT. CDR3 loop: CASSVAGAYEQYF. In nucleotides, the CDR3 is TGTGCCAGCAGTGTAGCGGGGGCCTACGAGCAGTACTTC.